One T cell receptor (beta chain) is described in this entry. Its antigen is unknown. One base away there is no much larger clone; base qualities are not given. The EasySep Human CD8+ T Cell Enrichment Kit was used on day 10 to isolate CD8+ T cells from every culture. This specimen belongs to a study of CD8 T cell repertoires and HIV-1 epitope variants (dated by TCRdb to 2018 to 2021). As for the study more broadly: Twenty-five peptides representing autologous and known Gag and Nef epitope variants were each used to stimulate T cells in separate culture wells. A total of about 87 T cell cultures were run, with each culture condition done in triplicate except for one peptide, which was done in duplicate. T cells were enriched with the EasySep Human T Cell Enrichment Kit and co-cultured with equal numbers of autologous T cell-negative cells as antigen-presenting cells. Among the control conditions were a peptide pool of CMV, EBV and flu, the Ebola AY9 epitope serving as a negative control, and a well with no peptide. An aliquot of 1M T cells was saved as an uncultured baseline condition, separate from the roughly 83 T cell cultures. Cultures were maintained for nine to eleven days in IMDM with gentamicin, and half-media changes adding IL-2, IL-7 and IL-15 were performed on days 3 and 7. Three Gag epitope families and Nef HW9 and YT9 were included among the tested epitopes.

Sequencing of TCR beta CDR3 regions was performed at survey depth on the immunoSEQ platform. The QIAamp DNA micro kit was used to extract genomic DNA from every cultured and uncultured CD8+ T cell population. The paper's data handling went like this. Samples with fewer than 5,000 productive reads were excluded, resulting in the removal of about 7% of the 75 HIV peptide-stimulated cultures. A MANAFEST web app trimmed sequences to CDR3 and removed nonproductive sequences, CDR3s under 5 amino acids, and those not starting C or ending F/W. Antigen-specific clonotypes had to expand in at least 2 of 3 replicates versus no-peptide control at FDR 0.01, only within one epitope family. In addition, a specific clonotype needed a frequency at least fivefold higher than in wells stimulated with peptides from other epitope families. TCRdb re-hosts the immuneACCESS table, in-frame sequences only. Its copies lack some clones; in the studies checked, an unresolved V gene accounts for under half of them, and the cause for the rest is not known. The V and J calls and clone size are taken from that table; D and trimming were inferred from the DNA. Recorded for this sample are tens of thousands of clones; roughly four fifths of them occurred a single time. Of the sample, roughly 24% is held by the ten largest clones.

Beyond this particular receptor, the publication reports: The study identified about ten antigen-specific TCR beta clonotypes, roughly 6 of which appeared to be cross-reactive for autologous or known escape epitope variants. The assay identified only TCR beta chains and indicated proliferation in response to antigen, without indicating T cell function or cytokine profile. About 5 clonotypes recognized the Nef KF9 family and one clonotype recognized the HW9 family, while no responses to the TAALDMSHF plasma variant were seen.

Per the germline V gene, LGHNA is the CDR1 and YNFKEQ is the CDR2. V has 1 base trimmed and J has 0 bases trimmed; junction bases matching no gene number 1. Including the terminal cysteine and phenylalanine, the CDR3 comprises 17 residues. Solely the CDR3 DNA is kept, with 51 bases framed from the first base. The sequence came from a male donor with HIV. This receptor chain uses TRBV4-2 and TRBJ2-1, with 12 bases aligning to TRBD2. The sample consisted of uncultured baseline CD8+ T cells from peripheral blood mononuclear cells (PBMCs). The CDR3 amino acid sequence is: CASSQGGLAGSYNEQFF. The nucleotide sequence reads TGTGCCAGCAGCCAAGGGGGACTAGCGGGCTCCTACAATGAGCAGTTCTTC.